These 30 T cell receptor beta chains were sequenced from one sample in a study of cytomegalovirus exposure and HLA in healthy donors. The PCR was carried out with 60 Vbeta primers and 13 Jbeta primers. TCRdb keeps only in-frame clones here, not all; method: immunoSEQ multiplex PCR. This sample has 200,000 to 250,000 clones; around four fifths occur once, and the top ten carry around 3%. Specimen: PBMCs. Every receptor here comes from a woman between 40 and 55 years old in good health and CMV-seronegative.

This clone occurred once. The chain combines TRBV6-5 with TRBJ2-1, with TRBD2 identical over 9 bases. CDR1 is MNHEY and CDR2 is SVGAGI in the germline V gene. This CDR3 spans 15 amino acids. V lost 0 bases to trimming and J lost 4 bases; unmatched junction nucleotides: 1. The CDR3, as DNA: TGTGCCAGCAGTTACTCGCGGGGGGGGTACAATGAGCAGTTCTTC. It translates to CASSYSRGGYNEQFF.

The rearrangement joins TRBV19 to TRBJ2-1, with TRBD2 matching 8 bases. V was clipped by 5 bases and J by 5 bases; unmatched bases: 8. CDR1 is LNHDA, CDR2 SQIVND, per germline (reference sequence). The CDR3 spans 15 residues. DNA of the CDR3: TGTGCCAGTAGTGTAATGGGACTAGAACACAATGAGCAGTTCTTC. Encoded protein: CASSVMGLEHNEQFF.

The chain couples TRBV29-1 to TRBJ2-7; 9 bases are a match to TRBD2. Germline V gene lookup returns CDR1 SQVTM and CDR2 ANQGSEA. The junction had 29 bases not matched to a gene; V was cut back by 5 bases and J by 3 bases. This CDR3 is 21 amino acids long. The CDR3 loop is CSVQGRPVEIEAGGEFYEQYF. DNA for the CDR3: TGCAGCGTTCAAGGCCGGCCAGTCGAAATAGAGGCGGGAGGGGAGTTCTACGAGCAGTACTTC.

The chain employs TRBV5-1 and TRBJ2-7, with TRBD2 matching 9 bases. CDR3 size: 14 residues. Losses at the gene ends were 4 bases for V and 2 bases for J; bases not matched to a gene: 4. Germline V gene data show CDR1 as SGHRS and CDR2 as YFSETQ. The CDR3 bases are TGCGCCAGCAGCCCCATAGCGGGAGCCTACGAGCAGTACTTC. It translates to CASSPIAGAYEQYF.

The CDR3 is CASSYRTGGLLPLHF. Here the CDR3 DNA reads TGTGCCAGCAGTTACCGGACAGGAGGTCTATTACCCCTCCACTTT. The rearrangement links TRBV27 to TRBJ1-6, with 7 bases fitting TRBD1. Germline CDR1 and CDR2: MNHEY and SMNVEV (reference sequence). The CDR3 is made up of 15 amino acids. V gave up 4 bases and J gave up 12 bases; unmatched junction bases: 12.

The chain uses TRBV30 and TRBJ1-1; D is perhaps TRBD1 (5 bases). This CDR3 is 15 amino acids long. V was shortened by 2 bases and J by 3 bases, with 16 bases between the two germline ends. CDR1 GTSNPN and CDR2 SVGIG come from the germline V gene (reference sequence). Here the CDR3 DNA reads TGTGCCTGGAGTACCGACGACAGCTCGTACACTGAAGCTTTCTTT. Translating it yields CAWSTDDSSYTEAFF.

This chain joins TRBV21-1 and TRBJ1-5. TRBV21-1 is listed as a pseudogene. The CDR3 sequence is 17 residues long. The CDR3 nucleotides are TGTGCCAGCAGCAAAGTACGGGTCGGGAATCACAATCAGCCCCAGCATTTT. Translating gives CASSKVRVGNHNQPQHF.

The table lists this clone with a count of one. The chain employs TRBV7-2 and TRBJ2-7; TRBD2 agrees at 15 bases. Germline V gene sequence: CDR1 SGHTA, CDR2 FQGNSA. Trimming cost V 4 bases and J 7 bases; bases outside gene matches: 8. The CDR3 covers 16 residues. The CDR3 region has the DNA TGTGCCAGCAGCTGGACTAGCGGGAGGGGAGCTATAGAGCAGTACTTC. This sequence encodes CASSWTSGRGAIEQYF.

The chain joins TRBV19 to TRBJ1-1, with TRBD1 identical over 12 bases. The CDR3 consists of 17 residues. V gave up 7 bases and J gave up 4 bases; unmatched junction bases: 13. Germline V CDR1 and CDR2: LNHDA, SQIVND (reference sequence). The CDR3 DNA reads TGTGCCAGTATACCGGGACAGGGGGCAATAGGAATCACTGAAGCTTTCTTT. Its protein product is CASIPGQGAIGITEAFF.

The rearrangement uses TRBV19 and TRBJ2-7; 10 bases are a match to TRBD1. With V trimmed by 10 bases and J by 0 bases, 12 bases remained unmatched. Germline V gene lookup returns CDR1 LNHDA and CDR2 SQIVND (reference sequence). The CDR3 is 16 residues long. The CDR3 is CATQEDGQGGSYEQYF. As DNA, the CDR3 is TGTGCCACCCAAGAGGATGGACAGGGGGGCTCCTACGAGCAGTACTTC.

The V gene is TRBV6-1, the J gene TRBJ1-1; TRBD1 is a possible D gene (5 bases). Germline lookup yields CDR1 MNHNS and CDR2 SASEGT. Trimming took off 7 bases at V and 3 bases at J, with 12 bases between the two ends. The CDR3 sequence is 13 residues long. The CDR3 spells CASITRDYTEAFF. Written as DNA, the CDR3 is TGTGCCAGCATCACTAGGGACTACACTGAAGCTTTCTTT.

The chain links TRBV4-2 to TRBJ2-1, with D possibly matching TRBD2 (5 bases). V lost 0 bases and J lost 6, with 12 bases in between. This CDR3 has 15 residues. Germline CDR1 and CDR2: LGHNA and YNFKEQ. CDR3 bases: TGTGCCAGCAGCCAAGAATTGGAGGTTCCCAATGAGCAGTTCTTC. Its protein product is CASSQELEVPNEQFF.

The rearrangement links TRBV7-9 to TRBJ1-2, with 9 bases matching TRBD1. With 5 bases clipped from V and 4 bases from J, the junction kept 5 bases outside the gene matches. This CDR3 spans 14 amino acids. The V gene's germline CDR1 is SEHNR and CDR2 FQNEAQ (reference sequence). The CDR3 spells CASSVRDRVYGYTF. CDR3 DNA sequence: TGTGCCAGCAGCGTCCGGGACAGGGTCTATGGCTACACCTTC.

This CDR3 reads CASSVTDRVTDTQYF. The CDR3 DNA reads TGTGCCAGCAGCGTAACGGACAGGGTCACCGATACGCAGTATTTT. J is TRBJ2-3 and V is TRBV9; the match to TRBD1 covers 8 bases. J was trimmed by 6 bases and V by 1 base; bases with no gene match: 7. The germline V gene encodes CDR1 SGDLS and CDR2 YYNGEE. This CDR3 contains 15 residues.

This clone was counted a single time. The CDR3 DNA is TGTGCCACCCAAATAACGACAGGGGTTTTCTACAATGAGCAGTTCTTC. This sequence encodes CATQITTGVFYNEQFF. V is TRBV25-1 and J is TRBJ2-1, with 8 positions matching TRBD1. This CDR3 contains 16 residues. In germline, CDR1 is MGHDK, CDR2 SYGVNS. V shed 10 bases, J shed 3 bases, and the junction held 14 bases outside the gene matches.

The CDR3 DNA is TGTGCCAGCAGTCGAACGGACCAGTACAGGAGCTACACCTTC. It encodes CASSRTDQYRSYTF. The V and J genes are TRBV27 and TRBJ1-2, with D maybe TRBD1 (5 bases). CDR3 length: 14 amino acids. Trimming removed 5 bases from V and 9 bases from J, with 19 bases in between. From germline, CDR1 is MNHEY and CDR2 SMNVEV (reference sequence).

This clone was observed once. CDR3: CASFGQGGGYGYTF. The CDR3 DNA reads TGTGCCAGCTTCGGACAGGGGGGAGGGTATGGCTACACCTTC. This chain links TRBV25-1 with TRBJ1-2, with 10 bases identical to TRBD1. CDR3 length: 14 amino acids. The J segment lost 5 bases and the V segment lost 8 bases, leaving 8 bases of the junction unmatched. The germline CDR1 and CDR2 sequences are MGHDK and SYGVNS.

Relative to its sample, this clone is medium-sized. The chain is built from TRBV2 and TRBJ1-2; possibly TRBD1 for D (6 bases). This CDR3 spans 14 amino acids. CDR1 and CDR2 from the germline V gene are SNHLY and FYNNEI. V was trimmed by 2 bases and J by 6 bases, leaving 13 bases between them. The CDR3 is CASSEMAGDNGYTF. The CDR3 DNA follows: TGTGCCAGCAGTGAAATGGCAGGGGATAATGGCTACACCTTC.

The chain joins TRBV30 to TRBJ2-3; D call uncertain. The CDR3 sequence is 14 residues long. The V gene's germline CDR1 is GTSNPN and CDR2 SVGIG (reference sequence). V shed 1 base and J shed 1 base, with 9 bases lying between them. In DNA, the CDR3 is TGTGCCTGGAGTGCGGCAGGCGGCACAGATACGCAGTATTTT. It specifies CAWSAAGGTDTQYF.

This chain joins TRBV5-1 and TRBJ1-1, with 11 positions matching TRBD1. This CDR3 is built from 18 residues. Germline V CDR1 and CDR2: SGHRS, YFSETQ. V dropped 4 bases and J dropped 0; count of bases not matched to a gene: 11. The CDR3 DNA follows: TGCGCCAGCAGCCCCCAACCGGGACAGGGGGTCATGAACACTGAAGCTTTCTTT. Amino acids: CASSPQPGQGVMNTEAFF.

The chain uses TRBV28 and TRBJ1-5; 10 bases line up with TRBD1. Germline CDR1 reads MDHEN; CDR2 reads SYDVKM. CDR3 size: 17 residues. With V trimmed by 0 bases and J by 7 bases, 9 bases remained unmatched. CDR3 nucleotides: TGTGCCAGCAGTTTATGGACAGGGGGCGATTTGAAACAGCCCCAGCATTTT. Translation gives CASSLWTGGDLKQPQHF.

The genes are TRBV27 and TRBJ1-1; weak D call: TRBD1 (5 bases). The CDR3 runs 16 residues. From germline, CDR1 is MNHEY and CDR2 SMNVEV (reference sequence). V lost 6 bases and J 0 bases, leaving 17 bases between the germline ends. The CDR3 bases are TGTGCCAGCAGCCACTCTCTCGGGGGAATGAACACTGAAGCTTTCTTT. Encoded protein: CASSHSLGGMNTEAFF.

The chain is built from TRBV27 and TRBJ2-7, with TRBD2 matching 9 bases. CDR3 length equals 15 residues. Germline V gene lookup returns CDR1 MNHEY and CDR2 SMNVEV (reference sequence). J lost 3 bases, V lost 4 bases, and 7 bases had no gene match. CDR3 bases: TGTGCCAGCAGTTCGGGACTAGCTTACAGCTACGAGCAGTACTTC. It encodes CASSSGLAYSYEQYF.

The chain carries TRBV5-4 and TRBJ1-4; weak D call: TRBD1 (5 bases). The germline V gene encodes CDR1 SGHNT and CDR2 YYREEE (reference sequence). The V end was cut by 4 bases, the J end by 3 bases, with 16 bases between. CDR3 length: 16 residues. The CDR3 nucleotides read TGTGCCAGCAGCGGGGGGTCGGGGAGCCCTAATGAAAAACTGTTTTTT. Translation gives CASSGGSGSPNEKLFF.

The chain employs TRBV5-1 and TRBJ2-3; 7 bases are shared with TRBD2. This CDR3 comprises 13 residues. V was pared by 5 bases and J by 2 bases, with 2 bases of the junction left unmatched. Germline CDR1 is SGHRS and CDR2 is YFSETQ. CDR3 DNA sequence: TGCGCCAGCAGGCTAGCGGTCACAGATACGCAGTATTTT. Its protein product is CASRLAVTDTQYF.

This clone appeared a few times. V usage is TRBV27 and J usage is TRBJ2-1, with 9 bases aligning to TRBD2. After removal of 3 bases from V and 0 bases from J, the junction contained 6 bases not matched to a gene. The CDR3 runs to 17 residues. Germline values: CDR1 MNHEY, CDR2 SMNVEV (reference sequence). The CDR3 DNA is TGTGCCAGCAGTTTTTCTGGGCGGGGGGGCTCCTACAATGAGCAGTTCTTC. Amino acids: CASSFSGRGGSYNEQFF.

This clone has a handful of counts. The chain combines TRBV4-2 with TRBJ2-7; TRBD2 matches 14 bases. V trimming: 4 bases; J trimming: 5 bases; junction bases outside the gene matches: 4. The CDR3 loop spans 15 amino acids. Germline V gene sequence: CDR1 LGHNA, CDR2 YNFKEQ. The CDR3 DNA reads as TGTGCCAGCAGCCCGGGACTAGCGGGAGAGGACGAGCAGTACTTC. Its translation is CASSPGLAGEDEQYF.

The V and J genes are TRBV5-1 and TRBJ2-3, with D perhaps TRBD1 (6 bases). CDR1 is SGHRS and CDR2 is YFSETQ in the germline V gene. The V end lost 0 bases, the J end lost 3 bases, and 8 bases lay between the germline ends. There are 14 residues in the CDR3. CDR3 nucleotide sequence: TGCGCCAGCAGCTTGGGACAGGAAACAGATACGCAGTATTTT. Translation gives CASSLGQETDTQYF.

The gene calls are TRBV30 and TRBJ1-2, with D uncertain. This CDR3 region has 12 residues. From germline, CDR1 is GTSNPN and CDR2 SVGIG (reference sequence). Trimming removed 2 bases at V and 6 bases at J, with 10 bases between. The CDR3 protein is CAWSIFRDGYTF. The DNA for the CDR3 is TGTGCCTGGAGTATTTTCCGGGATGGCTACACCTTC.

The CDR3 nucleotides read TGTGCCAGCACCCTAACCCCCGGAGGAACAATAAATGGCTACACCTTC. This gives the protein CASTLTPGGTINGYTF. V gene TRBV7-2 combines with J gene TRBJ1-2; D unclear. The length of the CDR3 is 16 residues. Germline loops: CDR1 SGHTA, CDR2 FQGNSA. Trimming removed 7 bases at V and 6 bases at J, with 24 bases between.